Below are 26 T cell receptor beta chains sequenced from a single sample in a study of blood T cell repertoires in COVID-19. The assay was immunoSEQ multiplex PCR, and TCRdb's table has in-frame clones only and misses some. There are 65,000 or so clones in the sample; about 85% occur only once, and roughly a tenth lies in the top ten. Sequencing was done on a sample of peripheral blood. These receptors were collected from a human donor with acute or convalescent COVID-19. The donor label of this sample is uncertain.

The chain recombines TRBV24-1 with TRBJ1-4, with D perhaps matching TRBD1 (6 bases). This CDR3 spans 15 amino acids. Deletions cut 4 bases from V and 8 bases from J, with 16 bases between. The germline V gene encodes CDR1 KGHDR and CDR2 SFDVKD. Here the CDR3 DNA reads TGTGCCACCAGTGAGTCTACGGGACAAGGAGAAAAACTGTTTTTT. This sequence encodes CATSESTGQGEKLFF.

V gene TRBV24-1 combines with J gene TRBJ1-5; 11 bases agree with TRBD1. J was trimmed by 7 bases and V by 4 bases; bases with no gene match: 5. This CDR3 has 15 amino acids. Looked up from germline, CDR1 is KGHDR and CDR2 is SFDVKD. The DNA of the CDR3 is TGTGCCACCAGTGAGGGACAGGGGGTCGGGCAGCCCCAGCATTTT. Translation: CATSEGQGVGQPQHF.

V is TRBV5-4 and J is TRBJ2-2; 8 bases line up with TRBD2. Germline CDR1 reads SGHNT; CDR2 reads YYREEE (reference sequence). The CDR3 consists of 17 residues. With 1 base clipped from V and 2 bases from J, the junction kept 7 bases outside the gene matches. The CDR3 spells CASSLPSSGLNTGELFF. For the CDR3, the DNA is TGTGCCAGCAGCTTGCCCTCTAGCGGGCTTAACACCGGGGAGCTGTTTTTT.

The chain is built from TRBV18 and TRBJ1-4; D might be TRBD1 (5 bases). Germline assignment: CDR1 KGHSH and CDR2 LQKENI. The CDR3 spans 15 residues. The V gene lost 5 bases and the J gene lost 3 bases, with 13 bases spanning the gap. The CDR3 sequence: CASSAGPTPNEKLFF. For the CDR3, the DNA is TGTGCCAGCTCAGCGGGACCGACGCCTAATGAAAAACTGTTTTTT.

This clone showed up just once. The junction differs from germline at one of its ends, possibly a read error. The rearrangement links TRBV3-1 (or the pseudogene TRBV3-2) to TRBJ1-2; tentatively, D is TRBD1 (6 bases). Germline V CDR1 and CDR2: LGHDT, YNNKEL (reference sequence). CDR3 length: 12 amino acids. CDR3 nucleotides: TGTGCCAGCAGCCAAGGGCCGGACAGACGTCTCTTC. It specifies CASSQGPDRRLF.

This chain joins TRBV5-1 and TRBJ2-6; TRBD1 agrees at 11 bases. CDR1 SGHRS and CDR2 YFSETQ come from the germline V gene. CDR3 length: 18 amino acids. After removal of 1 base from V and 4 bases from J, the junction contained 7 bases not matched to a gene. The CDR3 DNA sequence: TGCGCCAGCAGCTTGACCGGGACAGGGGGTTCCGGGGCCAACGTCCTGACTTTC. This encodes CASSLTGTGGSGANVLTF.

The genes are TRBV3-1 (or the pseudogene TRBV3-2) and TRBJ2-2; TRBD1 aligns across 8 bases. V lost 4 bases to trimming and J lost 8 bases; unmatched junction nucleotides: 6. Germline V gene lookup returns CDR1 LGHDT and CDR2 YNNKEL (reference sequence). The CDR3 length is 14 residues. The CDR3 loop is CASSPDRGGGELFF. In DNA form, the CDR3 reads TGTGCCAGCAGCCCCGACAGGGGTGGGGGGGAGCTGTTTTTT.

The chain links TRBV11-2 to TRBJ1-6; 9 nucleotides align to TRBD1. V lost 5 bases to trimming and J lost 8 bases; unmatched junction nucleotides: 7. Germline CDR1 and CDR2: SGHAT and FQNNGV. CDR3 size: 15 residues. The CDR3 here is CASSMLQGADSPLHF. CDR3 DNA: TGTGCCAGCAGCATGCTACAGGGGGCGGATTCACCCCTCCACTTT.

The chain recombines TRBV3-1 (or the pseudogene TRBV3-2) with TRBJ2-7; the match to TRBD1 covers 8 bases. V lost 6 bases, J lost 4 bases, and 8 bases stayed unmatched. Germline values: CDR1 LGHDT, CDR2 YNNKEL (reference sequence). The CDR3 spans 14 residues. CDR3 in DNA: TGTGCCAGCAGACCCGGACAGGGAAAGTACGAGCAGTACTTC. Translation gives CASRPGQGKYEQYF.

The chain has TRBV5-1 and TRBJ1-4; maybe TRBD1 (5 bases). Germline V gives CDR1 SGHRS, CDR2 YFSETQ. Trimming took 0 bases from V and 1 from J, leaving 22 bases between them. This CDR3 spans 20 amino acids. The CDR3 loop is CASSLALGDFTIRTNEKLFF. In nucleotides, the CDR3 is TGCGCCAGCAGCTTGGCCCTGGGGGACTTTACCATTAGAACTAATGAAAAACTGTTTTTT.

The genes are TRBV9 and TRBJ1-6; weak D call: TRBD1 (5 bases). The CDR3 runs to 15 residues. CDR1 is SGDLS, CDR2 YYNGEE, per germline. Trimming took 0 bases from V and 9 from J, leaving 13 bases between them. The CDR3 spells CASSVGRQGGSPLHF. The CDR3 DNA sequence: TGTGCCAGCAGCGTAGGTCGGCAGGGCGGTTCACCCCTCCACTTT.

V gene TRBV14 combines with J gene TRBJ2-2, with a possible D match to TRBD1 (5 bases). V was pared by 4 bases and J by 5 bases, with 11 bases between. The CDR3 has 14 residues. Germline V lookup: CDR1 SGHDN, CDR2 FVKESK. The CDR3 is CASSRIYRTGELFF. The CDR3 DNA reads TGTGCCAGCAGCCGAATCTACAGGACCGGGGAGCTGTTTTTT.

This clone was seen just once. The chain is built from TRBV7-8 and TRBJ1-2, with no clear D. Looked up from germline, CDR1 is SGHVS and CDR2 is FQNEAQ. The CDR3 consists of 16 residues. V shed 1 base and J shed 4 bases, with 16 bases lying between them. The CDR3 spells CASSLVVSQFTYGYTF. DNA for the CDR3: TGTGCCAGCAGCTTAGTGGTTAGCCAGTTTACCTATGGCTACACCTTC.

The chain has TRBV6-5 and TRBJ1-2; 10 bases align to TRBD1. The CDR3 covers 14 residues. From germline, CDR1 is MNHEY and CDR2 SVGAGI. V trimming: 7 bases; J trimming: 4 bases; junction bases outside the gene matches: 6. DNA of the CDR3: TGTGCCAGCACAGAGGACAGGGGGTTCTATGGCTACACCTTC. Translating gives CASTEDRGFYGYTF.

This clone showed up just once. The CDR3 DNA follows: TGCAGCGTTGTGAGCTCTGGAAACACCATATATTTT. Its translation is CSVVSSGNTIYF. J is TRBJ1-3 and V is TRBV29-1; D not certain. Germline V gives CDR1 SQVTM, CDR2 ANQGSEA. This CDR3 is 12 amino acids long. The V end lost 4 bases, the J end lost 0 bases, and 4 bases lay between the germline ends.

The J gene is TRBJ1-1, the V gene TRBV13; D call uncertain. V lost 8 bases, J lost 0 bases, and 13 bases lay in between. This CDR3 comprises 14 residues. CDR1 PRHDT and CDR2 FYEKMQ come from the germline V gene (reference sequence). Here the CDR3 reads CASVGGAMNTEAFF. In DNA form, the CDR3 reads TGTGCCAGCGTAGGTGGAGCAATGAACACTGAAGCTTTCTTT.

The gene calls are TRBV18 and TRBJ1-6; D call uncertain. Germline loops: CDR1 KGHSH, CDR2 LQKENI. The CDR3 has 15 residues. Trimming took off 2 bases at V and 0 bases at J, with 5 bases between the two ends. CDR3 loop: CASSPYGSYNSPLHF. As DNA, the CDR3 is TGTGCCAGCTCACCATACGGCTCCTATAATTCACCCCTCCACTTT.

The rearrangement joins TRBV28 to TRBJ1-5; 7 bases agree with TRBD1. The V gene's germline CDR1 is MDHEN and CDR2 SYDVKM. V shed 5 bases, J shed 2 bases, and the junction held 15 bases outside the gene matches. This CDR3 spans 18 amino acids. The CDR3 sequence: CASSPGGRWQVGNQPQHF. In nucleotides, the CDR3 is TGTGCCAGCAGTCCAGGGGGGAGATGGCAAGTTGGCAATCAGCCCCAGCATTTT.

The CDR3 reads CASSPRVNTGELFF. The CDR3 nucleotides read TGTGCCAGTAGTCCGCGCGTGAACACCGGGGAGCTGTTTTTT. The chain is built from TRBV19 and TRBJ2-2; D remains ambiguous. This CDR3 region has 14 residues. The V and J ends lost 5 bases and 1 base respectively, with 8 bases between them. CDR1 and CDR2 (germline): LNHDA, SQIVND (reference sequence).

The chain links TRBV9 to TRBJ2-7, with D possibly being TRBD2 (5 bases). The V end was cut by 2 bases, the J end by 1 base, with 13 bases between. This CDR3 region has 15 residues. Germline V gene sequence: CDR1 SGDLS, CDR2 YYNGEE. The CDR3, as DNA: TGTGCCAGCAGCGTGGGTAGCGCCGATTCCTACGAGCAGTACTTC. Translating it yields CASSVGSADSYEQYF.

The chain joins TRBV6-5 to TRBJ1-5, with a weak D call TRBD1 (6 bases). Trimming removed 1 base at V and 4 bases at J, with 14 bases between. Germline V gene data show CDR1 as MNHEY and CDR2 as SVGAGI. The CDR3 is 16 amino acids. This CDR3 reads CASSYLRTATNQPQHF. DNA of the CDR3: TGTGCCAGCAGTTACTTGAGGACAGCAACAAATCAGCCCCAGCATTTT.

This clone occurred a few times. This chain connects TRBV7-9 to TRBJ1-6; D gene unclear. CDR1 is SEHNR and CDR2 is FQNEAQ in the germline V gene (reference sequence). This CDR3 is 16 amino acids long. Trimming took 5 bases from V and 5 from J, leaving 16 bases between them. The CDR3 nucleotides are TGTGCCAGCAGCCACGTGGCTCAGTTTGATAATTCACCCCTCCACTTT. It translates to CASSHVAQFDNSPLHF.

V and J are TRBV30 and TRBJ1-1; no clear D gene. Germline-derived CDR1 and CDR2 are GTSNPN and SVGIG (reference sequence). The CDR3 loop spans 14 amino acids. V gave up 3 bases and J gave up 1 base, with 12 bases separating them. In nucleotides, the CDR3 is TGTGCCTGGAGCGCCCAAACTCCGAACACTGAAGCTTTCTTT. Its protein product is CAWSAQTPNTEAFF. Based on the CDR3 plus reference TRBV30 and TRBJ1-1, the full variable domain is SQTIHQWPATLVQPVGSPLSLECTVEGTSNPNLYWYRQAAGRGLQLLFYSVGIGQISSEVPQNLSASRPQDRQFILSSKKLLLSDSGFYLCAWSAQTPNTEAFFGQGTRLTVV.

The sample holds a few counts of this clone. The chain couples TRBV7-3 to TRBJ2-1; 9 bases agree with TRBD1. The germline V gene has CDR1 SGHTA and CDR2 FQGTGA. The junction had 8 bases not matched to a gene; V was cut back by 4 bases and J by 7 bases. The CDR3 has 15 amino acids. The CDR3 sequence is CASSSSGQGRNEQFF. The DNA of the CDR3 is TGTGCCAGCAGCTCCTCGGGACAGGGCAGAAATGAGCAGTTCTTC.

The chain is built from TRBV23-1 and TRBJ2-3; 8 nucleotides match TRBD2. TRBV23-1 is classed as an ORF, of uncertain function. The CDR3 spans 15 residues. V trimming: 10 bases; J trimming: 6 bases; junction bases outside the gene matches: 15. The CDR3 DNA is TGCGCCAACCCGGGGGGGGGCCCGCCGGGCGATACGCAGTATTTT. It specifies CANPGGGPPGDTQYF.

The V gene is TRBV12-3 or TRBV12-4, the J gene TRBJ1-5; no definite D call. This CDR3 is built from 13 residues. V was shortened by 10 bases and J by 7 bases, with 17 bases between the two germline ends. CDR3 protein: CATPPGVGQPQHF. CDR3 sequence (DNA): TGTGCCACCCCCCCCGGGGTAGGACAGCCCCAGCATTTT.